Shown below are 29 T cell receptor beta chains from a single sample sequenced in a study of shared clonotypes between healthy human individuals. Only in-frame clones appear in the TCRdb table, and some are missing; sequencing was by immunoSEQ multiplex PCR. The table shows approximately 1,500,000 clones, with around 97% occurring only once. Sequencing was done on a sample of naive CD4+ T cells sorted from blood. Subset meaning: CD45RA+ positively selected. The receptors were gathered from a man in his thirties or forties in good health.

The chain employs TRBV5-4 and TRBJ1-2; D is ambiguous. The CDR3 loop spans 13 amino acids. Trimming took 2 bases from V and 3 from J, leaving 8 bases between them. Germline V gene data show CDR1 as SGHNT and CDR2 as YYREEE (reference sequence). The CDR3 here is CASSFSSDYGYTF. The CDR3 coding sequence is TGTGCCAGCAGCTTTTCATCTGACTATGGCTACACCTTC. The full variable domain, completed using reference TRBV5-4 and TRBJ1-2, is ETGVTQSPTHLIKTRGQQVTLRCSSQSGHNTVSWYQQALGQGPQFIFQYYREEENGRGNFPPRFSGLQFPNYSSELNVNALELDDSALYLCASSFSSDYGYTFGSGTRLTVV.

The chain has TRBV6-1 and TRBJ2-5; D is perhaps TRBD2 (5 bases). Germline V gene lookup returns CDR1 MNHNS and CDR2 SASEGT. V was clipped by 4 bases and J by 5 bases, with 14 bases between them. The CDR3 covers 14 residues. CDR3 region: CASSGVEGWETQYF. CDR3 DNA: TGTGCCAGCAGTGGAGTAGAGGGCTGGGAGACCCAGTACTTC.

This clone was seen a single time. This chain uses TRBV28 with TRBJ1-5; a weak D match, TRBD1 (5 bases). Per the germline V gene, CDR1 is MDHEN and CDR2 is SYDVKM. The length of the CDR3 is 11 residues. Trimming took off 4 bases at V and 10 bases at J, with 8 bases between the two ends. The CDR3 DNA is TGTGCCAGCAGTTCGGACAAACCCCAGCATTTT. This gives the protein CASSSDKPQHF. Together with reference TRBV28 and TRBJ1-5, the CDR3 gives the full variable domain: DVKVTQSSRYLVKRTGEKVFLECVQDMDHENMFWYRQDPGLGLRLIYFSYDVKMKEKGDIPEGYSVSREKKERFSLILESASTNQTSMYLCASSSDKPQHFGDGTRLSIL.

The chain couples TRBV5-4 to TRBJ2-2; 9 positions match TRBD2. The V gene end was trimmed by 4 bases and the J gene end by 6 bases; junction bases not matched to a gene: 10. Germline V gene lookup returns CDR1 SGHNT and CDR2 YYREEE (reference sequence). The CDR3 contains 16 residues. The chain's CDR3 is CASSLGSSGSSGELFF. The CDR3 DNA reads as TGTGCCAGCAGCCTCGGGAGTAGCGGGAGTTCCGGGGAGCTGTTTTTT.

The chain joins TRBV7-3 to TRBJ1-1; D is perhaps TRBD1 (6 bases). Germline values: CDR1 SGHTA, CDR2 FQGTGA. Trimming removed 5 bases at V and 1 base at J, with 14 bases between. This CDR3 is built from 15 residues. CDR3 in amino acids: CASSLRQTGNTEAFF. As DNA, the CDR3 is TGTGCCAGCAGCCTCCGACAGACAGGGAACACTGAAGCTTTCTTT.

The CDR3 nucleotides read TGTGCCAGCTCACCACCGACAGGACTCAATGAAAAACTGTTTTTT. It encodes CASSPPTGLNEKLFF. The chain couples TRBV18 to TRBJ1-4, with D perhaps TRBD1 (6 bases). The CDR3 covers 15 residues. Germline CDR1 KGHSH, CDR2 LQKENI. Trimming took off 0 bases at V and 5 bases at J, with 10 bases between the two ends.

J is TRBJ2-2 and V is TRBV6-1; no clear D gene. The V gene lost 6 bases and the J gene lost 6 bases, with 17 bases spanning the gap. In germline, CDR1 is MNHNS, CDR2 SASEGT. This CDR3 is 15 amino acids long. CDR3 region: CASSLDRSVPGELFF. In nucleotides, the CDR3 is TGTGCCAGCAGCTTGGACCGCTCGGTCCCCGGGGAGCTGTTTTTT.

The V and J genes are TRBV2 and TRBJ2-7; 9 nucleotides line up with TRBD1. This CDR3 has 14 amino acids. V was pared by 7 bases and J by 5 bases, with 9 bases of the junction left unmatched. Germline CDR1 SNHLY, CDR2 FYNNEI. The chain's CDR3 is CASTGGTGRNEQYF. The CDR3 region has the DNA TGTGCCAGCACTGGGGGGACAGGGAGGAACGAGCAGTACTTC.

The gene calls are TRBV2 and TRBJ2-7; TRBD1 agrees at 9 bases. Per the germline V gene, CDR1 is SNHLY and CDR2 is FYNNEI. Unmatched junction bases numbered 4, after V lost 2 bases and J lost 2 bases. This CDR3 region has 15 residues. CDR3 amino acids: CASSETGTGTYEQYF. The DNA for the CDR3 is TGTGCCAGCAGTGAAACCGGGACAGGGACCTACGAGCAGTACTTC.

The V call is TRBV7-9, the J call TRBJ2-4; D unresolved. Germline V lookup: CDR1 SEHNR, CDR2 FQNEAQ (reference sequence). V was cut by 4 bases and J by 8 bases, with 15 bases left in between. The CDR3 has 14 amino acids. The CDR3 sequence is CASSSPMIGDIQYF. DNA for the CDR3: TGTGCCAGCAGCTCACCCATGATAGGTGACATTCAGTACTTC.

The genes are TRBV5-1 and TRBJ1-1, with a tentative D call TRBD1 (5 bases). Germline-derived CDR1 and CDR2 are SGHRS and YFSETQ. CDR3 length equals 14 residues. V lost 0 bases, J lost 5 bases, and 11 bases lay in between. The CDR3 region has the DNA TGCGCCAGCAGCTTGGAGGGGACCTATACTGAAGCTTTCTTT. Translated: CASSLEGTYTEAFF. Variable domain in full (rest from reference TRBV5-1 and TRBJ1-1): KAGVTQTPRYLIKTRGQQVTLSCSPISGHRSVSWYQQTPGQGLQFLFEYFSETQRNKGNFPGRFSGRQFSNSRSEMNVSTLELGDSALYLCASSLEGTYTEAFFGQGTRLTVV.

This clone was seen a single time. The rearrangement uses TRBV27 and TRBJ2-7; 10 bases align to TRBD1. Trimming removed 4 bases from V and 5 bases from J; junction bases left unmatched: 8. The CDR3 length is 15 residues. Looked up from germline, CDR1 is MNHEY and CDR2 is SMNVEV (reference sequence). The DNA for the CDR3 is TGTGCCAGCAGTTCTCCGGGACAGGGGAACCACGAGCAGTACTTC. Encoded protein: CASSSPGQGNHEQYF.

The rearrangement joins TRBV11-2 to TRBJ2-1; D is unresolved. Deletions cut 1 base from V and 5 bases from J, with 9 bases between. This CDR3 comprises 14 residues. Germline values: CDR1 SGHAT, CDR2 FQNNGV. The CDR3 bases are TGTGCCAGCAGCTTAGGGGCGTTAAACAATGAGCAGTTCTTC. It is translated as CASSLGALNNEQFF. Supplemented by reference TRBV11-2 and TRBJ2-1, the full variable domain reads EAGVAQSPRYKIIEKRQSVAFWCNPISGHATLYWYQQILGQGPKLLIQFQNNGVVDDSQLPKDRFSAERLKGVDSTLKIQPAKLEDSAVYLCASSLGALNNEQFFGPGTRLTVL.

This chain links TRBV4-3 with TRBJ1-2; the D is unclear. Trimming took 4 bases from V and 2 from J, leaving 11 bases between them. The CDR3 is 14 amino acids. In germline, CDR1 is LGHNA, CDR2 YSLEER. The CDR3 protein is CASSRDINNYGYTF. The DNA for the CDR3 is TGCGCCAGCAGCCGGGATATAAACAACTATGGCTACACCTTC.

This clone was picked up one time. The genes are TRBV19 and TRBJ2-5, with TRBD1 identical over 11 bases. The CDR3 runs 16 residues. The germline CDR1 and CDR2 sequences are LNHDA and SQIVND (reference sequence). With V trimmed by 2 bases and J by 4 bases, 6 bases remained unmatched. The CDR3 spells CASSIHLGQGGETQYF. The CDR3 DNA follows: TGTGCCAGTAGTATACATTTGGGACAGGGGGGAGAGACCCAGTACTTC. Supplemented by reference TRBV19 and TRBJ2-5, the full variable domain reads DGGITQSPKYLFRKEGQNVTLSCEQNLNHDAMYWYRQDPGQGLRLIYYSQIVNDFQKGDIAEGYSVSREKKESFPLTVTSAQKNPTAFYLCASSIHLGQGGETQYFGPGTRLLVL.

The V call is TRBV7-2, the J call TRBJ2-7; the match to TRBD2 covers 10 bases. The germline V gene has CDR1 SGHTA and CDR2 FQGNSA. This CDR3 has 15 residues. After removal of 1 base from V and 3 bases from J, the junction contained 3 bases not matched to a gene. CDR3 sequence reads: CASSLGLAGHYEQYF. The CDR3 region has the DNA TGTGCCAGCAGCTTAGGACTAGCGGGTCACTACGAGCAGTACTTC. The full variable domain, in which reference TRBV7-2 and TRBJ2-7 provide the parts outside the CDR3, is GAGVSQSPSNKVTEKGKDVELRCDPISGHTALYWYRQSLGQGLEFLIYFQGNSAPDKSGLPSDRFSAERTGGSVSTLTIQRTQQEDSAVYLCASSLGLAGHYEQYFGPGTRLTVT.

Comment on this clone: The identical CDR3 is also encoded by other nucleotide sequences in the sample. The CDR3 DNA is TGTGCCAGCTCACCCGACAGGGTAGGAGAAAAACTGTTTTTT. It translates to CASSPDRVGEKLFF. The chain recombines TRBV18 with TRBJ1-4, with 7 bases that match TRBD1. Germline CDR1 KGHSH, CDR2 LQKENI. J gave up 8 bases and V 3 bases, and 6 bases lay outside the gene matches. The CDR3 has 14 amino acids.

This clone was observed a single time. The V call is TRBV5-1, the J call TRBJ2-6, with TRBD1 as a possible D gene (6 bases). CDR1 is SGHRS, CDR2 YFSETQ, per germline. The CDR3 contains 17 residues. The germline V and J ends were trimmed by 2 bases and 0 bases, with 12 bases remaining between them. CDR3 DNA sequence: TGCGCCAGCAGCTTATCGCAGGGGCGCTCTGGGGCCAACGTCCTGACTTTC. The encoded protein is CASSLSQGRSGANVLTF.

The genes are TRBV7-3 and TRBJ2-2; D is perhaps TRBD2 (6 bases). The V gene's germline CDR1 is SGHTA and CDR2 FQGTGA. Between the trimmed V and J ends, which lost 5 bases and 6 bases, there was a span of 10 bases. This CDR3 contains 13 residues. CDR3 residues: CASSTGLPGELFF. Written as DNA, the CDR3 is TGTGCCAGCAGCACTGGACTACCCGGGGAGCTGTTTTTT.

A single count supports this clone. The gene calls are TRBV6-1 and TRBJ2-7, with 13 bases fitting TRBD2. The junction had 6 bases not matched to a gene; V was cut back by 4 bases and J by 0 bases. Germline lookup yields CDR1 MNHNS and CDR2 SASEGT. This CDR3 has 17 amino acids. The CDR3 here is CASSGTSGSRSSYEQYF. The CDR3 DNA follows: TGTGCCAGCAGTGGGACTAGCGGGAGCCGAAGCTCCTACGAGCAGTACTTC.

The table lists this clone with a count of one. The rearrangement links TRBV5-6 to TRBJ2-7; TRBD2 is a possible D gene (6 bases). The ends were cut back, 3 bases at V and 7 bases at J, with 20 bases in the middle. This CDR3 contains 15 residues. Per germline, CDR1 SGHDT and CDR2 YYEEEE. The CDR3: CASSYSGAPPGEQYF. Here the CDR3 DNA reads TGTGCCAGCAGCTATAGCGGAGCCCCCCCAGGGGAGCAGTACTTC. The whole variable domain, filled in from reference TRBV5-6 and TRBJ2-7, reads DAGVTQSPTHLIKTRGQQVTLRCSPKSGHDTVSWYQQALGQGPQFIFQYYEEEERQRGNFPDRFSGHQFPNYSSELNVNALLLGDSALYLCASSYSGAPPGEQYFGPGTRLTVT.

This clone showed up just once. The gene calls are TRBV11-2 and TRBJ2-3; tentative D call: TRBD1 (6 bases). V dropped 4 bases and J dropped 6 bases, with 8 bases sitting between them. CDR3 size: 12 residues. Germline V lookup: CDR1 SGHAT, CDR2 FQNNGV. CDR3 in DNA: TGTGCCAGCAGCTCCCAGGGGGATACGCAGTATTTT. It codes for CASSSQGDTQYF. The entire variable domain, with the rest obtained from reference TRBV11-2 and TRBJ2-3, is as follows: EAGVAQSPRYKIIEKRQSVAFWCNPISGHATLYWYQQILGQGPKLLIQFQNNGVVDDSQLPKDRFSAERLKGVDSTLKIQPAKLEDSAVYLCASSSQGDTQYFGPGTRLTVL.

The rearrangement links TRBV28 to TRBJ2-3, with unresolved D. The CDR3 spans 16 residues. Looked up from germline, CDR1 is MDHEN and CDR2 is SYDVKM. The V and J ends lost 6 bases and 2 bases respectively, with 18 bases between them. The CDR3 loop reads CASSPATASHTDTQYF. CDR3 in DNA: TGTGCCAGCAGCCCTGCCACGGCTTCCCACACAGATACGCAGTATTTT.

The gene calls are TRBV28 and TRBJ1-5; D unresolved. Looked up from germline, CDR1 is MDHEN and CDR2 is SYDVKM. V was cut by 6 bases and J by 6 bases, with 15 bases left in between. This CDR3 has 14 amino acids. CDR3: CASSSLRMGQPQHF. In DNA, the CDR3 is TGTGCCAGCAGCTCATTACGAATGGGTCAGCCCCAGCATTTT.

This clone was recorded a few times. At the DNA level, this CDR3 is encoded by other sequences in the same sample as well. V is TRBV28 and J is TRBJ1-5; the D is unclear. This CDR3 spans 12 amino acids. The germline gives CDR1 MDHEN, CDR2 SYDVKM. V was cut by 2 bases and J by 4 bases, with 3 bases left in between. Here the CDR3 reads CASSLLNQPQHF. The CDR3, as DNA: TGTGCCAGCAGTTTACTTAATCAGCCCCAGCATTTT.

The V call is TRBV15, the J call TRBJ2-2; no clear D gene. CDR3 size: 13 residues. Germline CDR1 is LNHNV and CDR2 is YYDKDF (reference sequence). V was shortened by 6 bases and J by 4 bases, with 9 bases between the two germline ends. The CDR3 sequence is CATRGWVTGELFF. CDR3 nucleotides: TGTGCCACCAGAGGGTGGGTCACCGGGGAGCTGTTTTTT.

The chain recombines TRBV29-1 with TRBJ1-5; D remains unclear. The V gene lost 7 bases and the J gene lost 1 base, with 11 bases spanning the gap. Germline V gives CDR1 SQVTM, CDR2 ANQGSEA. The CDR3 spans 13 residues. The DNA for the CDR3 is TGCAGCGCCAGAACAGAAAGCAATCAGCCCCAGCATTTT. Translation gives CSARTESNQPQHF.

CDR3 in amino acids: CSTNGNTEAFF. CDR3 coding DNA: TGCAGCACGAACGGGAACACTGAAGCTTTCTTT. The rearrangement uses TRBV29-1 and TRBJ1-1; no definite D call. Trimming took 8 bases from V and 1 from J, leaving 8 bases between them. The CDR3 contains 11 residues. Germline loops: CDR1 SQVTM, CDR2 ANQGSEA.

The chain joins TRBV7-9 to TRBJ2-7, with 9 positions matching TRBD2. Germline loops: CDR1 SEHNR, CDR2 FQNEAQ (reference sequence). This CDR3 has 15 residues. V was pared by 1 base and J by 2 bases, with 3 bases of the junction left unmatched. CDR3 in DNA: TGTGCCAGCAGCTTAGGGCTAGCGGGAACCTACGAGCAGTACTTC. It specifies CASSLGLAGTYEQYF.